These T cell receptor beta chains were read from a single sample in a study of shared clonotypes between healthy human individuals. Clones were read by immunoSEQ multiplex PCR, and TCRdb kept only the in-frame ones, dropping some. The profile shows 2 million to 2.5 million clones, around 95% of them singletons. The specimen sequenced was naive CD4+ T cells sorted from blood. The source of these receptors is a man between 18 and 35 years old in good health. Each CDR3 is given with its conserved first and last residue. A D gene is named only where the DNA matches it firmly. Not every row has a clone size; where given, it reads once, few, many or a size class.

>13|.|TRBJ1-2|.|TRBV6-5
TGTGCCAGCAGTTACTCGATGGGAGCTGGCTACACCTTC
CASSYSMGAGYTF
>13|.|TRBJ2-1|.|TRBV5-4
TGTGCCAGCAGTCCCCGCTCCTACAATGAGCAGTTCTTC
CASSPRSYNEQFF
>11|.|TRBJ2-7|.|TRBV11-2
TGTGCCAGCAGCTTAGATAGGTCGCATGTCTTC
CASSLDRSHVF
>15|.|TRBJ2-2|.|TRBV18
TGTGCCAGCTCACCAATGCGAGCGGACACCGGGGAGCTGTTTTTT
CASSPMRADTGELFF
>13|.|TRBJ2-7|.|TRBV25-1
TGTGCCAGCAGTCAACCACCCGCCTACGAGCAGTACTTC
CASSQPPAYEQYF
>12|.|TRBJ1-2|.|TRBV2
TGTGCCAGCAGTGAAGCGCTTTTTGTGAGCACCTTC
CASSEALFVSTF
>20|.|TRBJ2-7|TRBD1|TRBV5-4
TGTGCCAGCAGCAAAAAAACCGGGACAGGTGACCCGCGGGGTTTCTACGAGCAGTACTTC
CASSKKTGTGDPRGFYEQYF
>17|.|TRBJ2-2|.|TRBV4-3
TGCGCCAGCAGCCAAGAAAGGTTCGCAGGGGCATCCGGGGAGCTGTTTTTT
CASSQERFAGASGELFF
>14|.|TRBJ2-3|TRBD2|TRBV10-3
TGTGCCATCAGTCCGGGGACTAGCGCAGATACGCAGTATTTT
CAISPGTSADTQYF
>15|.|TRBJ2-2|.|TRBV6-1
TGTGCCAGCAGTGAAGAGGAGGTGGGCACCGGGGAGCTGTTTTTT
CASSEEEVGTGELFF
>14|.|TRBJ1-5|TRBD1|TRBV6-1
TGTGCCAGCAGCGGACAGGATAGCAATCAGCCCCAGCATTTT
CASSGQDSNQPQHF
>14|.|TRBJ2-7|TRBD1|TRBV6-1
TGTGCCAGCAGGGGGACAGGGGGCCCCTACGAGCAGTACTTC
CASRGTGGPYEQYF
>23|.|TRBJ2-1|TRBD2|TRBV6-1
TGTGCCAGCAGTGAAGCGGCCCTAGCTTTAGGACTAGCGGGGGGTCGCTCCTACAATGAGCAGTTCTTC
CASSEAALALGLAGGRSYNEQFF
>16|.|TRBJ2-7|TRBD2|TRBV4-1
TGCGCCAGCAGCTCGCGACTAGCGGGAGTAATCCACGAGCAGTACTTC
CASSSRLAGVIHEQYF
>14|.|TRBJ2-1|TRBD2|TRBV5-1
TGCGCCAGCCAAAGCGGGGATTCCTACAATGAGCAGTTCTTC
CASQSGDSYNEQFF
>15|.|TRBJ1-6|.|TRBV7-9
TGTGCCAGCAGCTCCCCGGGGGGCCATAATTCACCCCTCCACTTT
CASSSPGGHNSPLHF
>20|.|TRBJ2-6|.|TRBV28
TGTGCCAGCAGTCGCCACCCAGGGCGTGGTCAGAGCCTGGGGGCCAACGTCCTGACTTTC
CASSRHPGRGQSLGANVLTF
>15|.|TRBJ2-5|TRBD1|TRBV7-2
TGTGCCAGCAGCCCTCGGACAGGGGCGGAAGAGACCCAGTACTTC
CASSPRTGAEETQYF
>15|once|TRBJ1-1|.|TRBV5-1
TGCGCCAGCAGCTTGTTGCGACTGGGCGAAACTGAAGCTTTCTTT
CASSLLRLGETEAFF
>14|.|TRBJ1-1|.|TRBV11-2
TGTGCCAGCAGCTCCTCGGACAAGAACACTGAAGCTTTCTTT
CASSSSDKNTEAFF
>16|.|TRBJ1-2|.|TRBV7-8
TGTGCCAGCAGCTTAGTGGGACCGGGTCTGGCCTATGGCTACACCTTC
CASSLVGPGLAYGYTF
>16|.|TRBJ2-3|.|TRBV10-3
TGTGCCATCGGACAAGGGGCGGGCGGAGTCACAGATACGCAGTATTTT
CAIGQGAGGVTDTQYF
>15|.|TRBJ2-1|.|TRBV2
TGTGCCAGCATCCCCGGGACGGGGGTATACAATGAGCAGTTCTTC
CASIPGTGVYNEQFF
>16|once|TRBJ2-4|.|TRBV7-9
TGTGCCAGCAGCTTAGAGCCAGCAGTAGCCAAAAACATTCAGTACTTC
CASSLEPAVAKNIQYF
>17|.|TRBJ2-6|.|TRBV5-1
TGCGCCAGCACCAAGTGGGGGGTTCTATCTGGGGCCAACGTCCTGACTTTC
CASTKWGVLSGANVLTF
>15|.|TRBJ1-1|.|TRBV27
TGTGCCAGCAGGACTGGGACTTTGGGGAACACTGAAGCTTTCTTT
CASRTGTLGNTEAFF
>14|.|TRBJ1-3|.|TRBV28
TGTGCCAGCAGTCGCCTGCAGGGCGGAAACACCATATATTTT
CASSRLQGGNTIYF
>12|.|TRBJ1-6|.|TRBV6-1
TGTGCCAGCAGTGAAGCCGGAACACCCCTCCACTTT
CASSEAGTPLHF
>16|.|TRBJ2-3|.|TRBV30
TGTGCCTGGAGCCGTTCTCGACAGTCCTCAGCAGATACGCAGTATTTT
CAWSRSRQSSADTQYF
>16|.|TRBJ2-7|TRBD2|TRBV7-2
TGTGCCAGCAGCTGGGGCTGGGGTAGCGGGAGCTACGAGCAGTACTTC
CASSWGWGSGSYEQYF
>16|.|TRBJ2-3|TRBD2|TRBV19
TGTGCCAGTAGATCTCCCGGCGGAAGCGGGAGAGATACGCAGTATTTT
CASRSPGGSGRDTQYF
>14|.|TRBJ2-2|.|TRBV9
TGTGCCAGCAGCGTAAATGCTCACACCGGGGAGCTGTTTTTT
CASSVNAHTGELFF
>14|once|TRBJ2-1|TRBD2|TRBV6-1
TGTGCCAGCAGACTAGCGGGAGAGCTGAATGAGCAGTTCTTC
CASRLAGELNEQFF
>13|.|TRBJ2-7|.|TRBV27
TGTGCCAGCGGTCTACTACGGCACTACGAGCAGTACTTC
CASGLLRHYEQYF
>15|.|TRBJ2-1|.|TRBV7-2
TGTGCCAGCAGCTTAGACTCCAACTCCTACAATGAGCAGTTCTTC
CASSLDSNSYNEQFF
>15|.|TRBJ2-7|TRBD2|TRBV10-3
TGTGCCATCAGTGAGTCAACTAGCGGAACCTACGAGCAGTACTTC
CAISESTSGTYEQYF
>16|.|TRBJ2-5|TRBD2|TRBV15
TGTGCCACCAGCAGAGAAAAGCTAGCGGGAACTGAGACCCAGTACTTC
CATSREKLAGTETQYF
>16|once|TRBJ1-5|.|TRBV4-1
TGCGCCAGCAGCCAAGATTTCGACCCGGCGTTGCAGCCCCAGCATTTT
CASSQDFDPALQPQHF
>15|.|TRBJ1-2|TRBD1|TRBV5-4
TGTGCCAGCAGCGCCCGGACAGGGGGCGACTATGGCTACACCTTC
CASSARTGGDYGYTF
>13|.|TRBJ2-7|.|TRBV7-2
TGTGCCAGCAGCTCGGGACCACTAGACGAGCAGTACTTC
CASSSGPLDEQYF
>13|.|TRBJ2-1|.|TRBV6-5
TGTGCCAGCAGACGAGGAGGGCCCTATGAGCAGTTCTTC
CASRRGGPYEQFF